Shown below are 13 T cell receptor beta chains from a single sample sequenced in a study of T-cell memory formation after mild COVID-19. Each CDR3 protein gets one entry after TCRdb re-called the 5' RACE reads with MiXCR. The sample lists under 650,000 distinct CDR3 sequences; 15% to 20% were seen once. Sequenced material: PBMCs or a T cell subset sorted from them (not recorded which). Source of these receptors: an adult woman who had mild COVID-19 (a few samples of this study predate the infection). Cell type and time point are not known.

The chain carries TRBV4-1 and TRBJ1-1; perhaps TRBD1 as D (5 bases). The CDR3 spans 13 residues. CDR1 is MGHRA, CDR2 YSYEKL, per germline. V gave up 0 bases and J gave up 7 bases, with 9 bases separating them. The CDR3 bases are TGCGCCAGCAGCCAAGACAGGGCCCTTGAAGCTTTCTTT. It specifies CASSQDRALEAFF.

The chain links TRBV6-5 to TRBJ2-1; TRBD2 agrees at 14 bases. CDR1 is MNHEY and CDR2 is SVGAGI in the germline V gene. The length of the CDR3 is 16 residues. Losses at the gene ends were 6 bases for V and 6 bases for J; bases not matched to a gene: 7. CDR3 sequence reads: CASSRLAGGPGNEQFF. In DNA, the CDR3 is TGTGCCAGCAGCCGACTAGCGGGAGGGCCGGGCAATGAGCAGTTCTTC.

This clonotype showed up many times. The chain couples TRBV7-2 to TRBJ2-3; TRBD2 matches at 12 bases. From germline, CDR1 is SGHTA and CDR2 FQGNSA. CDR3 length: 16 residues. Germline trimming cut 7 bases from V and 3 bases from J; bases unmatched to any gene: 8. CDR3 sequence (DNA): TGTGCCAGCAACCTAGCGGGAGGGCCGGGGACAGATACGCAGTATTTT. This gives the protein CASNLAGGPGTDTQYF.

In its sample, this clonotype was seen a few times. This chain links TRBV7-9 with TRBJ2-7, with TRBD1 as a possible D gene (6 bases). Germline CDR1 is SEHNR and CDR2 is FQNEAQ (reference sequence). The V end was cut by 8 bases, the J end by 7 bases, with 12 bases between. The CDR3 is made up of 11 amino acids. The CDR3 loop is CASLGGAEQYF. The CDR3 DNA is TGTGCCAGCCTTGGGGGCGCGGAGCAGTACTTC.

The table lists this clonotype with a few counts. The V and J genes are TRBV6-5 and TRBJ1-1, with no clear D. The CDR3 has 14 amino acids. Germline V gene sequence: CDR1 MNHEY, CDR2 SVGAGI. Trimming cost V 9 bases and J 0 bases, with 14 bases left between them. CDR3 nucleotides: TGTGCCAGTCGCCGGGTGACCATGAACACTGAAGCTTTCTTT. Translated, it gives CASRRVTMNTEAFF.

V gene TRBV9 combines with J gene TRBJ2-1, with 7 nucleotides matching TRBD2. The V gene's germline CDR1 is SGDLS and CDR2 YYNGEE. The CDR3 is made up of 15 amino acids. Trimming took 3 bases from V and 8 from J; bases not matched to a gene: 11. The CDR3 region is CASSASGALTYEQFF. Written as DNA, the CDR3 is TGTGCCAGCAGCGCCAGCGGGGCCCTAACTTATGAGCAGTTCTTC.

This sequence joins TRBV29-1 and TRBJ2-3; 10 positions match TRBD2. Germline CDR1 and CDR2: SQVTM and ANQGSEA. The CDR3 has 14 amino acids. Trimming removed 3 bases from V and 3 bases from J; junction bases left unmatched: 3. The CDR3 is CSVEKREGTDTQYF. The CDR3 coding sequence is TGCAGCGTTGAGAAGCGGGAGGGGACAGATACGCAGTATTTT.

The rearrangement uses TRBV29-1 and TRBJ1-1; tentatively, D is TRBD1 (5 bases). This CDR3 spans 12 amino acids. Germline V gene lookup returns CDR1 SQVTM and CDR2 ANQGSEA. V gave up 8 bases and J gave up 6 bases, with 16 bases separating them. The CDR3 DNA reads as TGCAGCACCTGGGGGGGGGAGGCTGAAGCTTTCTTT. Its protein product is CSTWGGEAEAFF.

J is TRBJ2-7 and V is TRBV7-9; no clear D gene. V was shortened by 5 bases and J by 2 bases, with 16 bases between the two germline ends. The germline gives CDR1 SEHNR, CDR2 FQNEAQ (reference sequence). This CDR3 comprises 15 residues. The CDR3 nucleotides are TGTGCCAGCAGCAGCACCCTAAGGAGCCCCTACGAGCAGTACTTC. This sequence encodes CASSSTLRSPYEQYF. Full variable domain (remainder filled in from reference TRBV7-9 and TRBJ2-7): DTGVSQNPRHKITKRGQNVTFRCDPISEHNRLYWYRQTLGQGPEFLTYFQNEAQLEKSRLLSDRFSAERPKGSFSTLEIQRTEQGDSAMYLCASSSTLRSPYEQYFGPGTRLTVT.

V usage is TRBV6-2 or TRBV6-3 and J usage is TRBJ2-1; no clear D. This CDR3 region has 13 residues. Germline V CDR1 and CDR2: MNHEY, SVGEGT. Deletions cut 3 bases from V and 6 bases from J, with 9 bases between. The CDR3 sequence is CASSYLGANEQFF. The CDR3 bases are TGTGCCAGCAGTTATTTAGGAGCCAATGAGCAGTTCTTC.

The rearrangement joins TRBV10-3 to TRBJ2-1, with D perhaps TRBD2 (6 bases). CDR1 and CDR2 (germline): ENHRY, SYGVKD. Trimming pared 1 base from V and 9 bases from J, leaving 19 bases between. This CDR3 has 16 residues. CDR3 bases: TGTGCCATCAGTGAGTTGGCTACCGACTTGCGGGGTGAGCAGTTCTTC. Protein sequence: CAISELATDLRGEQFF.

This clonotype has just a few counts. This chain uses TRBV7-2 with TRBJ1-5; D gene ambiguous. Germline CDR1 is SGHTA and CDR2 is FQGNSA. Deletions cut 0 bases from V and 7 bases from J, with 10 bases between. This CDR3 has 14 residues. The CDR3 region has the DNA TGTGCCAGCAGCTTAGCTGGGAGACAACAGCCCCAGCATTTT. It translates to CASSLAGRQQPQHF.

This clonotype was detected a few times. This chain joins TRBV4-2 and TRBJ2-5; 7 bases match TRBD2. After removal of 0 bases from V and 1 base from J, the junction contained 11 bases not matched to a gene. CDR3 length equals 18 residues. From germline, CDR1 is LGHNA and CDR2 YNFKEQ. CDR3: CASSQDFVGTTLQETQYF. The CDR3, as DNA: TGTGCCAGCAGCCAAGATTTTGTCGGGACTACCCTCCAAGAGACCCAGTACTTC.